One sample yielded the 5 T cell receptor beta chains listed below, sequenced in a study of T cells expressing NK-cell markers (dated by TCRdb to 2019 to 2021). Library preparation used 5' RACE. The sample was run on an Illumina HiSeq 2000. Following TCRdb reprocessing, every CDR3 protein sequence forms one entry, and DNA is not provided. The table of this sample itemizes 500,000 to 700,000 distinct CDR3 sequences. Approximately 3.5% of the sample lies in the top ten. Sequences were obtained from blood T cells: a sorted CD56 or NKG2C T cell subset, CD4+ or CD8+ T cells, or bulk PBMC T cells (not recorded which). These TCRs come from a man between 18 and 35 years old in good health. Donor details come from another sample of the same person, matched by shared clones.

CDR3 protein: CASRGQIYNEQFF. The chain is built from TRBV25-1 and TRBJ2-1; TCRdb selects TRBD1, and the lack of DNA leaves this call unchecked. Germline loops: CDR1 MGHDK, CDR2 SYGVNS. The CDR3 is 13 amino acids. Complete variable domain (other parts from reference TRBV25-1 and TRBJ2-1): EADIYQTPRYLVIGTGKKITLECSQTMGHDKMYWYQQDPGMELHLIHYSYGVNSTEKGDLSSESTVSRIRTEHFPLTLESARPSHTSQYLCASRGQIYNEQFFGPGTRLTVL.

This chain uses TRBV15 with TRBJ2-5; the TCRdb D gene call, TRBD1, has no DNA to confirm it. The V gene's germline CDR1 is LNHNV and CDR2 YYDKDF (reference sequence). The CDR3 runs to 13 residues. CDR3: CATRGPPGKTQYF.

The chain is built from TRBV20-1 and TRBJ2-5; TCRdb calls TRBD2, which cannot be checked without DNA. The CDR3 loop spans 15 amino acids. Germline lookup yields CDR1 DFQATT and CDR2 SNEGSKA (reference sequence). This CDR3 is CSANGLAVTQETQYF.

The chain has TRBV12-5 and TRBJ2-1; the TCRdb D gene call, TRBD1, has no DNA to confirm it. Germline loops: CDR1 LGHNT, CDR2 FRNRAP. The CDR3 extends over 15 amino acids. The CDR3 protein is CASGQGAAHLNEQFF. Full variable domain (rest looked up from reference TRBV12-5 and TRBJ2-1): DARVTQTPRHKVTEMGQEVTMRCQPILGHNTVFWYRQTMMQGLELLAYFRNRAPLDDSGMPKDRFSAEMPDATLATLKIQPSEPRDSAVYFCASGQGAAHLNEQFFGPGTRLTVL.

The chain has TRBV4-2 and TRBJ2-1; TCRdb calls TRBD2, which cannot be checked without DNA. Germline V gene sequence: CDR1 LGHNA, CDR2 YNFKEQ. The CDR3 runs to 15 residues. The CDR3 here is CASSQEWQAGSEQFF.